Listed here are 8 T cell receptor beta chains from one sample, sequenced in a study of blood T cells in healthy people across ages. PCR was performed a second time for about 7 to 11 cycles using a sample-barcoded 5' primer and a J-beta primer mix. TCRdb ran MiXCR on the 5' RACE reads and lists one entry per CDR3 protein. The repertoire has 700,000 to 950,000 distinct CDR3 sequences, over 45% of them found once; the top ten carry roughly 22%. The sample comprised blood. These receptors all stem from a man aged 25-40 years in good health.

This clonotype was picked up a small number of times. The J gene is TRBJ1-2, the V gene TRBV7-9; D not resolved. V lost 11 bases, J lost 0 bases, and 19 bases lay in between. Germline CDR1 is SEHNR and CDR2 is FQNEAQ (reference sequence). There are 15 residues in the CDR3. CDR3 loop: CAGYRAPGANYGYTF. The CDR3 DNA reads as TGTGCCGGCTACAGAGCCCCCGGGGCTAACTATGGCTACACCTTC.

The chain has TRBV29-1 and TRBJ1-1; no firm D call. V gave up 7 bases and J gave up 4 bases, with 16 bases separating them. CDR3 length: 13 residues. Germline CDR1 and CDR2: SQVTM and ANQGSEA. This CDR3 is CSAGPGMGTEAFF. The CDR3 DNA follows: TGCAGCGCGGGTCCCGGTATGGGCACTGAAGCTTTCTTT.

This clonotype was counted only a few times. The CDR3 bases are TGTGCCATCGGCACAGGGGGCAAGCCCCAGCATTTT. It encodes CAIGTGGKPQHF. V and J are TRBV10-3 and TRBJ1-5, with 9 positions matching TRBD1. The CDR3 covers 12 residues. V dropped 8 bases and J dropped 8; count of bases not matched to a gene: 4. The germline V gene encodes CDR1 ENHRY and CDR2 SYGVKD.

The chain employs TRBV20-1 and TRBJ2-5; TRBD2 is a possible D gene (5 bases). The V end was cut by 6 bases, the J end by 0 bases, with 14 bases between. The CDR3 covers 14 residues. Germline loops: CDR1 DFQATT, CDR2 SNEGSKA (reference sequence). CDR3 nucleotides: TGCAGTGCAACCGACTACCTGTACCAAGAGACCCAGTACTTC. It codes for CSATDYLYQETQYF.

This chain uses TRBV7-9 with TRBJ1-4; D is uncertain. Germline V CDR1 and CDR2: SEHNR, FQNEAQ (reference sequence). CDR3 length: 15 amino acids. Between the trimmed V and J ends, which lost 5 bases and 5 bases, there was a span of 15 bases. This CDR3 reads CASSKVSHGNEKLFF. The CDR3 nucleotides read TGTGCCAGCAGCAAGGTATCCCACGGGAATGAAAAACTGTTTTTT.

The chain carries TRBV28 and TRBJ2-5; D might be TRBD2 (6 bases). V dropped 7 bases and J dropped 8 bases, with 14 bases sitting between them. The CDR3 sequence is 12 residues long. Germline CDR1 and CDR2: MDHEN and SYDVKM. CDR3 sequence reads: CASTKGLSTQYF. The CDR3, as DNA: TGTGCCAGCACCAAGGGACTCTCAACCCAGTACTTC.

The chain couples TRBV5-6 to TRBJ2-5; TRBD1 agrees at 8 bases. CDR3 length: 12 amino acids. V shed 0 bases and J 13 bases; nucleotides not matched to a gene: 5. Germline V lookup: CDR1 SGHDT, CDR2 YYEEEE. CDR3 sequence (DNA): TGTGCCAGCAGCTTGGCGGGACAGGACTGGTACTTC. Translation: CASSLAGQDWYF. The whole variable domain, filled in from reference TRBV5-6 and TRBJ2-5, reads DAGVTQSPTHLIKTRGQQVTLRCSPKSGHDTVSWYQQALGQGPQFIFQYYEEEERQRGNFPDRFSGHQFPNYSSELNVNALLLGDSALYLCASSLAGQDWYFGPGTRLLVL.

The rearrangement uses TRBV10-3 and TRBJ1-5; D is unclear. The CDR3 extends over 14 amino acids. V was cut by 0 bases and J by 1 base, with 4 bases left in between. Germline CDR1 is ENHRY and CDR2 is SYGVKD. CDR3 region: CAISESSSNQPQHF. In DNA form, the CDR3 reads TGTGCCATCAGTGAGTCTTCGAGCAATCAGCCCCAGCATTTT.